This T cell receptor beta chain was observed in a study of T cell responses to AZD1222 COVID-19 vaccine. Whole-study findings and limits: Seropositive status at baseline applied to only five to seven AZD1222 recipients. Females outnumbered males among donors, who were mostly white British; clonal diversity was possibly underestimated. No day 14 peak samples; only post-peak repertoires were characterized. CD4 TCRs covered the whole spike, strongest at regions 160-218 and 743-854.

Looked up from germline, CDR1 is SGDLS and CDR2 is YYNGEE. V lost 0 bases to trimming and J lost 4 bases, with 13 bases between them. The CDR3 covers 15 residues. Some clones are missing from TCRdb's copy, which holds only in-frame ones; the method was immunoSEQ multiplex PCR. The profile shows about 120,000 clones, about nine tenths of them singletons. This clone was found a few times. Antigen specificity is unknown. The clonotype comes from an adult in good health. This chain uses TRBV9 with TRBJ1-1; D perhaps matches TRBD1 (6 bases). Sequenced here: peripheral blood, sampled on day 0 of AZD1222 vaccination. CDR3: CASSVGPGAITEAFF. The CDR3 bases are TGTGCCAGCAGCGTAGGTCCGGGGGCGATCACTGAAGCTTTCTTT.